This TCR beta chain was documented in a study of T-cell memory formation after mild COVID-19 (dated by TCRdb to the early 2020s). Study-level background: TCR sequence clusters from the two donors were largely donor specific. Longitudinal TCRalpha and TCRbeta repertoire sequencing tracked T-cell clones expanding and contracting after mild COVID-19 in a couple of donors. Two young, previously healthy adult volunteers made up the cohort, one male and one female. The research as a whole found: Some responding clones were detected in pre-infection memory, which suggested that pre-existing cross-reactive memory T cells had joined the SARS-CoV-2 response. Contracting CD4+ clones appeared mostly in the CM and EM memory subsets, whereas CD8+ clones were enriched in EMRA. The study covered only a couple of mild cases, and larger cohorts including severe cases with pre-infection samples were considered necessary. Clones that contracted from day 15 to 85 showed balanced CD4/CD8 phenotypes, whereas a second wave of clones that expanded from day 15 to 37 leaned towards CD4+. Whether the second-wave clones peaking on day 37 were SARS-CoV-2 specific was not confirmed.

With regard to this clonotype: Its antigen is unknown. No clone much larger than this one lies a single base away; base qualities are absent.

Ficoll-Paque density gradient centrifugation was used to isolate PBMCs. Sequencing was carried out with an Illumina NovaSeq 6000. TCRalpha and TCRbeta cDNA libraries were built by 5'RACE with constant-segment primers, adding sample barcodes and unique molecular identifiers. Trizol reagent was used to extract RNA from every sample. Libraries were amplified in two PCR steps, with a second sample barcode and Illumina TruSeq adapters added in the second step. Sequencing of the libraries was done on an Illumina NovaSeq, producing 2 x 150 bp paired-end reads. The published analysis was carried out like this. The reads were demultiplexed and collapsed into UMI-guided consensus sequences using migec v1.2.7. Using mixcr v2.1.11, UMI consensuses were aligned to TRA and TRB V and J templates and then assembled into clonotypes. Expanded or contracted clonotypes were those called significant by both edgeR and NoisET, with noise models trained on biological replicates. For edgeR calls, the thresholds were a false discovery rate-adjusted p below 0.01 and a log2 fold-change of 1. As an exploratory analysis of dynamics, max-normalized trajectories of the 1000 most abundant clonotypes were examined with PCA combined with hierarchical clustering. Separately sequenced CD4+ and CD8+ repertoires were used to assign a CD4 or CD8 phenotype to each responding clone. TCRdb ran its own pipeline on the public reads, namely fastp trimming at Q25 and MiXCR clone calling, and kept in-frame beta chains. Rows with a matching CDR3 protein are joined into one entry that keeps the most common DNA and genes. The V and J calls here are based on TCRdb, not the publication. The sample table holds a few hundred thousand distinct CDR3 sequences, of which more than 15% were seen once. More than 20% of the sample is held by the ten biggest clonotypes.

The trim is 4 bases for V and 2 bases for J, with a gap of 9 bases between the germline ends. The germline V gene sets CDR1 to MNHNS and CDR2 to SASEGT. CDR3 length: 14 amino acids, cysteine to phenylalanine. Left in the record is the CDR3 DNA by itself, 42 bases read in frame from the first base. Sequenced: PBMCs or a T cell subset sorted from them (not recorded which). The clonotype originates from a man between 18 and 29 years old who had mild COVID-19 (a few samples of this study predate the infection). The sample titles of this study are shuffled in the database, so cell type and time point are left out; the donor was told from shared clones. In this chain, TRBV6-1 is recombined with TRBJ1-5; there is no confident call for the D gene. CDR3 reads: CASSGARGNQPQHF. The nucleotides read TGTGCCAGCAGTGGGGCGAGGGGCAATCAGCCCCAGCATTTT.